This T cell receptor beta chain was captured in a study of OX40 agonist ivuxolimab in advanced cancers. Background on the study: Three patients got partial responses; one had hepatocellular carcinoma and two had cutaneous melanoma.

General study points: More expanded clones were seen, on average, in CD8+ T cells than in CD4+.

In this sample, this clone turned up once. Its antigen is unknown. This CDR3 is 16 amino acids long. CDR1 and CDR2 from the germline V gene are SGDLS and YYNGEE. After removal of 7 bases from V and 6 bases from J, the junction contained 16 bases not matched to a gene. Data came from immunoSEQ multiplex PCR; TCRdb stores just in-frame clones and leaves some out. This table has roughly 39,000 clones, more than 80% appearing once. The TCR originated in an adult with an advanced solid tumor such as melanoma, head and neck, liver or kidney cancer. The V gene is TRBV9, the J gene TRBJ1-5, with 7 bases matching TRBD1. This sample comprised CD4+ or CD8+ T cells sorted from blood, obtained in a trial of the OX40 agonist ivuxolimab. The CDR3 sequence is CASRGEGQVIPQPQHF. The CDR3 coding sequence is TGTGCCAGCCGCGGAGAAGGACAGGTCATTCCTCAGCCCCAGCATTTT. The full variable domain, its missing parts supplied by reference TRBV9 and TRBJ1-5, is DSGVTQTPKHLITATGQRVTLRCSPRSGDLSVYWYQQSLDQGLQFLIQYYNGEERAKGNILERFSAQQFPDLHSELNLSSLELGDSALYFCASRGEGQVIPQPQHFGDGTRLSIL.